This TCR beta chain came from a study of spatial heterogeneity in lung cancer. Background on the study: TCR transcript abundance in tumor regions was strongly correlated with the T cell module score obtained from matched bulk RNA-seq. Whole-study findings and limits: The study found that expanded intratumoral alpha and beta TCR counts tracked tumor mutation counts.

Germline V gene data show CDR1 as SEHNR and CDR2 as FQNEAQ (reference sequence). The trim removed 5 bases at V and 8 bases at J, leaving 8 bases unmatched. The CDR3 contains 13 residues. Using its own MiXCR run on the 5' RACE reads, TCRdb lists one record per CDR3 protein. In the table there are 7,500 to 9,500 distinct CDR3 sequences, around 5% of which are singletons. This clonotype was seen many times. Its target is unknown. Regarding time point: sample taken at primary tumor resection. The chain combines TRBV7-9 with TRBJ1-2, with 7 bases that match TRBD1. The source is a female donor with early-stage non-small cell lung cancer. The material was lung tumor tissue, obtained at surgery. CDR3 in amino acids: CASSPDRASGYTF. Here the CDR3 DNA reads TGTGCCAGCAGCCCCGACAGGGCTAGCGGCTACACCTTC.